This record concerns one T cell receptor beta chain sequence. No cognate antigen has been identified for it. Base-call qualities are not available, and no considerably larger clone is one nucleotide away. This specimen's time point label, per the study, means: persistent/refractory GD, antithyroid drugs over 5 years with positive TRAb. For both TCR sequencing and RNA sequencing, RNA was extracted from PBMCs using TRIzol. The diagnosis of Graves' disease was made according to American Thyroid Association guidelines. Patients were recruited from an endocrinology department in Xi'an, China. Each patient gave approximately 8.8 milliliters of peripheral blood, collected in an EDTA anticoagulant tube. PBMCs were isolated by Ficoll Paque Plus density gradient separation without further T cell sorting. An Agilent 2100 Bioanalyzer and agarose gel were used to assess RNA quality, and a NanoDrop 2000 was used to measure RNA concentration.

This entry comes from a study of regulatory T cells in long-lasting Graves disease listed by TCRdb under 2021. Regarding the research as a whole: Persistent Graves' disease meant more than 5 years of antithyroid drug treatment with TSH receptor autoantibodies that stayed positive. Persistent Graves' disease patients were compared with newly diagnosed Graves' disease patients by peripheral blood TCR sequencing and RNA sequencing. A total of roughly 33 samples were covered by TCR sequencing, comprising some 13 persistent and around 20 newly diagnosed Graves' disease patients. The study was conducted in China and was registered as a clinical trial. Antithyroid drugs had been taken for about 10.3 years on average by persistent Graves' disease patients in the clinical cohort. Broad study findings and their caveats: The authors noted that the small sample size was a limitation that may lower accuracy. Sequencing and analysis were restricted to the TCR beta chain. Compared with newly diagnosed patients, patients with persistent Graves' disease had lower TCR Shannon entropy and fewer highly expanded clones, which suggests clonal expansion. Patients with persistent disease shared more public clonotypes (about 2,900) than newly diagnosed patients did (about 970). Peripheral blood alone was examined, since thyroid tissue, which constituted the primary lesion, could not be accessed. TRBV28, TRBJ1-2 and TRBJ2-5 were preferentially used in persistent disease, while TRBV20-1 and TRBJ2-1 were favored in newly diagnosed disease.

V sheds 0 bases and J sheds 6 bases, leaving 15 bases between their ends. Sequences SQVTM (CDR1) and ANQGSEA (CDR2) are obtained from the germline V gene. The CDR3 starts with the cysteine, ends with the phenylalanine, and has 14 residues. Of all the DNA, just the CDR3 is kept, 42 bases in frame from base 1. Libraries were prepared through multiplex PCR. Data came from an Illumina HiSeq 4000. iRepertoire HTBI primers and Arm-PCR amplification of CDR3 regions were used to construct TCR beta libraries. Before sequencing, the PCR products underwent gel purification. In the source study's methods: Gene usage analysis of CDR3 amino acid clonotypes used the approximately 62 TRBV and fewer than 15 TRBJ segments found across samples. COPE and FqMerger were used to merge filtered high-quality paired reads into contigs. BLAST was used to align contigs to IMGT TRBV, TRBD and TRBJ reference genes, with CDR3 defined following IMGT. Highly expanded clones were defined as clonotypes with a frequency above 0.1%. Shannon entropy served as the measure of repertoire diversity, while the Gini coefficient captured V-J evenness. Public clonotypes were defined as clonotypes shared by more than one individual. TCRdb reran the public reads through fastp at Q25 and MiXCR, keeping productive beta chains. Each CDR3 protein appears once, grouped with its most common genes and DNA. TCRdb assigned the V and J calls; the authors' analysis was not used. Across this sample there are 400,000 to 600,000 distinct CDR3 sequences, with approximately 21% seen only once. The ten top clones hold more than 6% of the sample.

The starting material was peripheral blood mononuclear cells (PBMCs), obtained when the disease was refractory, from a patient treated with antithyroid drugs. The source is a female donor with Graves disease. The V and J segments used are TRBV29-1 and TRBJ2-7; a tentative D call is TRBD2 (6 bases match). The CDR3 here reads CSVEDGRGRGEQYF. The nucleotide sequence is given as TGCAGCGTTGAAGATGGGCGGGGTAGGGGCGAGCAGTACTTC.